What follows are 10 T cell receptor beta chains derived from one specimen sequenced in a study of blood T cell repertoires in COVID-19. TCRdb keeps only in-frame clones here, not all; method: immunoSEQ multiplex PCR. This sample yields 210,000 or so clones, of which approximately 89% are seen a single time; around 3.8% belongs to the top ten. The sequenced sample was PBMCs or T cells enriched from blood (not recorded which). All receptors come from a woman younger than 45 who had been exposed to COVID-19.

The CDR3 loop reads CASSLRSRGAFTEAFF. The DNA for the CDR3 is TGCGCCAGCAGCTTGCGTAGCAGGGGCGCATTCACTGAAGCTTTCTTT. V is TRBV5-1 and J is TRBJ1-1; TRBD1 might be the D (6 bases). V was trimmed by 1 base and J by 4 bases, leaving 17 bases between them. The CDR3 length is 16 residues. Per germline, CDR1 SGHRS and CDR2 YFSETQ.

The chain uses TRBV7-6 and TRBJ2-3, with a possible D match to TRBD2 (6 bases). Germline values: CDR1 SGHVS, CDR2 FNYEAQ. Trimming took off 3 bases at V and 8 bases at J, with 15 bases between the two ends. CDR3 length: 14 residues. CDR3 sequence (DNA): TGTGCCAGCAGCTTTGCTGGAGGGCCGGGTACGCAGTATTTT. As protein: CASSFAGGPGTQYF.

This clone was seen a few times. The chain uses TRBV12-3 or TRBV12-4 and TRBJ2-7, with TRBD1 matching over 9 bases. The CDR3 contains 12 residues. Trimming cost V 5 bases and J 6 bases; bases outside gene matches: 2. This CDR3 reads CASSLDRGEQYF. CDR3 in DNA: TGTGCCAGCAGTCTGGACAGGGGCGAGCAGTACTTC.

CDR3 in DNA: TGTGCCACCAGTGGCGCAGGGCCCAATCAGCCCCAGCATTTT. The encoded protein is CATSGAGPNQPQHF. This rearrangement joins TRBV24-1 to TRBJ1-5, with D possibly being TRBD1 (5 bases). Trimming cost V 5 bases and J 3 bases, with 10 bases left between them. The CDR3 consists of 14 residues. Germline V CDR1 and CDR2: KGHDR, SFDVKD.

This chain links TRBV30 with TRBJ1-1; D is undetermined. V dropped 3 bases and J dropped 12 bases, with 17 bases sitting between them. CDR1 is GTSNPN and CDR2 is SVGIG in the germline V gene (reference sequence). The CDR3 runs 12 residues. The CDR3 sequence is CAWSARLLGSFF. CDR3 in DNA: TGTGCCTGGAGCGCCAGGTTGCTTGGGTCTTTCTTT.

CDR3 nucleotide sequence: TGCAGTGCTAGTAAGGGACAGGCGAATCAGCCCCAGCATTTT. This codes for CSASKGQANQPQHF. The V and J genes are TRBV20-1 and TRBJ1-5, with TRBD1 matching 8 bases. V gave up 3 bases and J gave up 4 bases; unmatched junction bases: 5. Germline loops: CDR1 DFQATT, CDR2 SNEGSKA (reference sequence). This CDR3 is 14 amino acids long.

CDR3 nucleotides: TGTGCCAGCAGTGAGGGCGGGAGTAGGACAGATACGCAGTATTTT. This translates into CASSEGGSRTDTQYF. V gene TRBV6-1 combines with J gene TRBJ2-3; 7 nucleotides match TRBD2. Germline V CDR1 and CDR2: MNHNS, SASEGT. The CDR3 extends over 15 amino acids. With 3 bases clipped from V and 3 bases from J, the junction kept 6 bases outside the gene matches.

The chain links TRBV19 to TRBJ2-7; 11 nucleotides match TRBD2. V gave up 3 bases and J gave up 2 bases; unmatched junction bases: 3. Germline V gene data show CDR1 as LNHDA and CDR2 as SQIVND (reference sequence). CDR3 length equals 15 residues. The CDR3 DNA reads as TGTGCCAGTAGTATCCGACTAGCGGGAACCTACGAGCAGTACTTC. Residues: CASSIRLAGTYEQYF.

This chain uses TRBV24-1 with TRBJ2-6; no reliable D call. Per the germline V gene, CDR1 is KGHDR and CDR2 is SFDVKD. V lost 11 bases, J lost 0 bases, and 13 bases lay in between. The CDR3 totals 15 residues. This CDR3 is CAITSRFSGANVLTF. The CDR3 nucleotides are TGTGCCATCACGTCTAGGTTCTCTGGGGCCAACGTCCTGACTTTC.

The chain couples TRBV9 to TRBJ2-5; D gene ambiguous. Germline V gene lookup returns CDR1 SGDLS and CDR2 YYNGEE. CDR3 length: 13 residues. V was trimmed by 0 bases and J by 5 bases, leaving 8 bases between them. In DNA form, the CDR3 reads TGTGCCAGCAGCGTAGAACTATACGAGACCCAGTACTTC. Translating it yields CASSVELYETQYF.